These 28 T cell receptor beta chains were sequenced from one sample in a study of OX40 agonist ivuxolimab in advanced cancers. Libraries were made using the immunoSEQ multiplex PCR assay. What TCRdb holds here is the immuneACCESS table cut down to in-frame rearrangements. Part of the clones is not present; checked against another copy, under half of the missing clones reflect an unresolved V gene, and the others are unexplained. This sample comprises roughly 48,000 clones, about 83% of them detected only once. Approximately 10% of the sample belongs to the ten largest clones. The source was CD4+ or CD8+ T cells sorted from blood, collected in a trial of the OX40 agonist ivuxolimab. These receptor sequences come from an adult with an advanced solid tumor such as melanoma, head and neck, liver or kidney cancer.

This clone was counted only a few times. The genes are TRBV9 and TRBJ2-3; TRBD2 matches at 11 bases. Per the germline V gene, CDR1 is SGDLS and CDR2 is YYNGEE. The trim removed 0 bases at V and 2 bases at J, leaving 2 bases unmatched. The CDR3 loop spans 16 amino acids. The CDR3, as DNA: TGTGCCAGCAGCGTAGATAGCGGGAGGGTCACAGATACGCAGTATTTT. Translating gives CASSVDSGRVTDTQYF.

The V call is TRBV27, the J call TRBJ1-3; D ambiguous. Germline CDR1 reads MNHEY; CDR2 reads SMNVEV (reference sequence). Trimming removed 4 bases from V and 3 bases from J, with 7 bases in between. The CDR3 has 13 amino acids. The CDR3, as DNA: TGTGCCAGCAGTTCTATTTTTGGAAACACCATATATTTT. This codes for CASSSIFGNTIYF.

This clone was observed many times. The chain uses TRBV15 and TRBJ1-2; D remains unclear. The germline CDR1 and CDR2 sequences are LNHNV and YYDKDF (reference sequence). V lost 0 bases, J lost 7 bases, and 9 bases lay in between. The CDR3 runs 13 residues. The CDR3 region is CATSRDQVAGYTF. CDR3 nucleotide sequence: TGTGCCACCAGCAGAGATCAAGTGGCTGGCTACACCTTC.

This clone showed up just once. V usage is TRBV7-8 and J usage is TRBJ2-2; maybe TRBD1 (5 bases). Germline assignment: CDR1 SGHVS and CDR2 FQNEAQ. V lost 5 bases and J lost 2, with 18 bases in between. CDR3 length equals 17 residues. CDR3 amino acids: CASSQGPDSYNTGELFF. In DNA, the CDR3 is TGTGCCAGCAGCCAAGGACCCGACAGTTACAACACCGGGGAGCTGTTTTTT.

This chain uses TRBV30 with TRBJ1-1; D not certain. This CDR3 is built from 14 residues. Trimming cost V 4 bases and J 0 bases, with 12 bases left between them. Per germline, CDR1 GTSNPN and CDR2 SVGIG (reference sequence). The CDR3 region is CAWIQREMNTEAFF. The CDR3 bases are TGTGCCTGGATTCAGAGGGAGATGAACACTGAAGCTTTCTTT.

This chain joins TRBV29-1 and TRBJ2-7; 10 bases agree with TRBD2. CDR3 size: 12 residues. V lost 7 bases, J lost 0 bases, and 0 bases stayed unmatched. Germline values: CDR1 SQVTM, CDR2 ANQGSEA. The CDR3 protein is CSGLAGSYEQYF. The CDR3 DNA reads TGCAGCGGACTAGCGGGCTCCTACGAGCAGTACTTC.

The chain couples TRBV6-5 to TRBJ1-6; D unclear. Between the trimmed V and J ends, which lost 2 bases and 0 bases, there was a span of 8 bases. CDR3 size: 16 residues. Germline CDR1 reads MNHEY; CDR2 reads SVGAGI. The CDR3 DNA follows: TGTGCCAGCAGTTACGGGCAGAGCTCCTATAATTCACCCCTCCACTTT. The encoded protein is CASSYGQSSYNSPLHF.

This clone was detected a few times. The rearrangement joins TRBV29-1 to TRBJ1-1; D is perhaps TRBD1 (6 bases). The CDR3 length is 12 residues. Germline V CDR1 and CDR2: SQVTM, ANQGSEA. Trimming took 7 bases from V and 1 from J, leaving 10 bases between them. CDR3 sequence: CSALGGNTEAFF. The DNA of the CDR3 is TGCAGCGCCCTAGGGGGGAACACTGAAGCTTTCTTT.

The chain couples TRBV28 to TRBJ1-1, with 7 bases lining up with TRBD1. J gave up 1 base and V 7 bases, and 6 bases lay outside the gene matches. The CDR3 is 14 residues long. The V gene's germline CDR1 is MDHEN and CDR2 SYDVKM. The CDR3 sequence is CASTPGDRNTEAFF. The CDR3 DNA sequence: TGTGCCAGCACCCCTGGGGACAGGAACACTGAAGCTTTCTTT.

This clone was seen only once. This chain joins TRBV13 and TRBJ2-4, with D uncertain. Trimming pared 3 bases from V and 6 bases from J, leaving 9 bases between. Germline CDR1 and CDR2: PRHDT and FYEKMQ (reference sequence). The CDR3 length is 13 residues. CDR3: CASSFTSTNIQYF. The CDR3 DNA reads TGTGCCAGCAGCTTTACCTCGACAAACATTCAGTACTTC.

The chain recombines TRBV9 with TRBJ2-1; 14 bases line up with TRBD2. The germline V gene encodes CDR1 SGDLS and CDR2 YYNGEE. This CDR3 has 17 amino acids. J gave up 8 bases and V 4 bases, and 11 bases lay outside the gene matches. The CDR3 is CASSNNPRLAGGYEQFF. The CDR3 DNA reads TGTGCCAGCAGCAATAACCCGAGACTAGCGGGGGGGTATGAGCAGTTCTTC.

The V gene is TRBV9, the J gene TRBJ1-1; D is unclear. Per germline, CDR1 SGDLS and CDR2 YYNGEE. The CDR3 contains 14 residues. The germline V and J ends were trimmed by 0 bases and 4 bases, with 10 bases remaining between them. This chain's CDR3 is CASSVAGKGTEAFF. CDR3 coding DNA: TGTGCCAGCAGCGTAGCCGGGAAGGGCACTGAAGCTTTCTTT.

The chain recombines TRBV7-9 with TRBJ2-7, with D possibly being TRBD1 (5 bases). There are 13 residues in the CDR3. Trimming left V 3 bases short and J 3 bases short, with 9 bases between. Germline CDR1 is SEHNR and CDR2 is FQNEAQ (reference sequence). The CDR3 reads CASSFFQGYEQYF. CDR3 DNA sequence: TGTGCCAGCAGCTTCTTCCAGGGCTACGAGCAGTACTTC.

This clone appeared a few times. V gene TRBV2 combines with J gene TRBJ1-4; TRBD1 might be the D (6 bases). Germline V gene data show CDR1 as SNHLY and CDR2 as FYNNEI. The V and J ends lost 7 bases and 8 bases respectively, with 20 bases between them. The CDR3 is 15 amino acids. The CDR3 protein is CASNSGATDREKLFF. The CDR3 nucleotides are TGTGCCAGCAACTCGGGGGCGACGGATAGGGAAAAACTGTTTTTT.

The chain uses TRBV12-5 and TRBJ1-2, with 12 bases aligning to TRBD1. The CDR3 totals 18 residues. V lost 5 bases and J lost 7; bases outside the gene matches: 17. The germline CDR1 and CDR2 sequences are LGHNT and FRNRAP. The CDR3 sequence is CASGPAYSGTGGQFGYTF. The CDR3 DNA reads as TGTGCTAGTGGTCCCGCCTATAGCGGGACAGGGGGCCAGTTTGGCTACACCTTC.

The rearrangement links TRBV5-6 to TRBJ2-3, with 7 positions matching TRBD1. Germline V lookup: CDR1 SGHDT, CDR2 YYEEEE. There are 16 residues in the CDR3. With 2 bases clipped from V and 3 bases from J, the junction kept 9 bases outside the gene matches. This chain's CDR3 is CASSFTGVGMTDTQYF. CDR3 nucleotides: TGTGCCAGCAGCTTTACAGGGGTCGGTATGACAGATACGCAGTATTTT.

The rearrangement uses TRBV9 and TRBJ1-6; D gene unclear. This CDR3 has 16 residues. The ends were cut back, 0 bases at V and 5 bases at J, with 12 bases in the middle. Germline values: CDR1 SGDLS, CDR2 YYNGEE. The CDR3 nucleotides are TGTGCCAGCAGCGTAGGGGCGTTGGGCGATAATTCACCCCTCCACTTT. Encoded protein: CASSVGALGDNSPLHF.

This rearrangement joins TRBV9 to TRBJ2-1; D ambiguous. This CDR3 has 15 amino acids. CDR1 and CDR2 (germline): SGDLS, YYNGEE. V was pared by 1 base and J by 5 bases, with 13 bases between. The CDR3 DNA reads TGTGCCAGCAGCGTATACGACACTACCGACAATGAGCAGTTCTTC. Its protein product is CASSVYDTTDNEQFF.

This chain uses TRBV12-5 with TRBJ2-3, with 10 bases fitting TRBD1. The V gene end was trimmed by 1 base and the J gene end by 2 bases; junction bases not matched to a gene: 3. Germline lookup yields CDR1 LGHNT and CDR2 FRNRAP. The length of the CDR3 is 16 residues. The CDR3 here is CASGLGTGGFTDTQYF. The CDR3 DNA sequence: TGTGCTAGTGGTTTGGGGACAGGGGGATTCACAGATACGCAGTATTTT.

This clone was found once. This rearrangement joins TRBV4-3 to TRBJ1-4; 7 bases are shared with TRBD1. The germline V gene encodes CDR1 LGHNA and CDR2 YSLEER. The CDR3 extends over 16 amino acids. The J segment lost 2 bases and the V segment lost 3 bases, leaving 6 bases of the junction unmatched. The CDR3 loop is CASSQWRQGTNEKLFF. CDR3 in DNA: TGCGCCAGCAGCCAGTGGCGACAGGGCACTAATGAAAAACTGTTTTTT.

CDR3: CASSLRPDSNTEAFF. CDR3 DNA sequence: TGTGCCAGCAGCTTAAGGCCGGACAGTAACACTGAAGCTTTCTTT. The rearrangement uses TRBV7-2 and TRBJ1-1, with a weak D call TRBD1 (6 bases). The CDR3 contains 15 residues. Trimming shortened V by 2 bases and J by 2 bases, and 12 bases separated the two germline ends. The germline gives CDR1 SGHTA, CDR2 FQGNSA.

The chain recombines TRBV7-9 with TRBJ1-2; D is uncertain. V was pared by 2 bases and J by 4 bases, with 14 bases between. The CDR3 sequence is 15 residues long. Germline CDR1 and CDR2: SEHNR and FQNEAQ (reference sequence). Here the CDR3 reads CASSLFQEYAYGYTF. The CDR3 bases are TGTGCCAGCAGCTTATTCCAGGAGTATGCCTATGGCTACACCTTC.

The J gene is TRBJ1-5, the V gene TRBV18, with D possibly matching TRBD1 (6 bases). CDR3 length equals 16 residues. The V end lost 3 bases, the J end lost 0 bases, and 12 bases lay between the germline ends. Germline CDR1 KGHSH, CDR2 LQKENI. CDR3 region: CASSPKDSISNQPQHF. CDR3 DNA: TGTGCCAGCTCACCGAAGGACAGTATTAGCAATCAGCCCCAGCATTTT.

This clone appeared once. The J gene is TRBJ2-7, the V gene TRBV6-1; D tentatively reads TRBD1 or TRBD2 (6 bases each). Germline-derived CDR1 and CDR2 are MNHNS and SASEGT. The germline V and J ends were trimmed by 6 bases and 2 bases, with 11 bases remaining between them. There are 13 residues in the CDR3. The CDR3 DNA reads TGTGCCAGCAGGGGGGGCACCGCCTACGAGCAGTACTTC. Amino acid sequence: CASRGGTAYEQYF.

A remark on this clone: The same CDR3 also results from other DNA sequences found in this sample. This sequence joins TRBV6-5 and TRBJ2-5, with D tentatively TRBD2 (6 bases). The V end was cut by 8 bases, the J end by 5 bases, with 6 bases between. In germline, CDR1 is MNHEY, CDR2 SVGAGI. This CDR3 region has 10 residues. CDR3 DNA: TGTGCCAGCGGAGGGGAGACCCAGTACTTC. Translating gives CASGGETQYF.

This chain connects TRBV7-2 to TRBJ1-1; 8 bases agree with TRBD1. Trimming took 5 bases from V and 0 from J; bases not matched to a gene: 8. Germline V lookup: CDR1 SGHTA, CDR2 FQGNSA. This CDR3 has 16 residues. The CDR3 spells CASSGDRGGVNTEAFF. DNA of the CDR3: TGTGCCAGCAGCGGAGACAGGGGAGGGGTGAACACTGAAGCTTTCTTT.

This clone was observed once. The chain combines TRBV4-1 with TRBJ1-1; 11 bases map to TRBD1. Germline CDR1 MGHRA, CDR2 YSYEKL. Unmatched junction bases numbered 5, after V lost 5 bases and J lost 3 bases. The CDR3 length is 15 residues. The CDR3 nucleotides are TGCGCCAGCAGCGTTCCGGGACAGGGGGACACTGAAGCTTTCTTT. It is translated as CASSVPGQGDTEAFF.

The chain is built from TRBV9 and TRBJ2-1, with no clear D. The germline V gene has CDR1 SGDLS and CDR2 YYNGEE. There are 15 residues in the CDR3. Trimming cost V 4 bases and J 2 bases, with 13 bases left between them. The CDR3 DNA reads TGTGCCAGCAGCTTCATGTTTGGGGCCTACAATGAGCAGTTCTTC. Amino acids: CASSFMFGAYNEQFF.